Shown below are 14 T cell receptor beta chains from a single sample sequenced in a study of blood T cells in healthy people across ages. A J-beta primer mix and a sample-barcoded 5' primer were used in a second PCR of roughly 6 to 12 cycles. A single record per CDR3 protein comes from TCRdb applying MiXCR to the 5' RACE reads. The sample records some 1.4 million distinct CDR3 sequences, roughly 45% being singletons. Material for sequencing was blood. The receptors come from a woman aged 18 to 35 in good health.

The V call is TRBV3-1, the J call TRBJ1-2; D ambiguous. The V end lost 4 bases, the J end lost 3 bases, and 9 bases lay between the germline ends. This CDR3 spans 13 amino acids. CDR1 and CDR2 (germline): LGHDT, YNNKEL (reference sequence). The chain's CDR3 is CASSPQAHYGYTF. The CDR3 bases are TGTGCCAGCAGCCCGCAGGCCCACTATGGCTACACCTTC.

J is TRBJ2-5 and V is TRBV12-3 or TRBV12-4; the match to TRBD2 covers 8 bases. Germline trimming cut 1 base from V and 1 base from J; bases unmatched to any gene: 2. The CDR3 totals 15 residues. The CDR3 here is CASSLERGPQETQYF. The CDR3 DNA sequence: TGTGCCAGCAGTTTAGAGCGGGGGCCCCAAGAGACCCAGTACTTC.

In this sample, this clonotype turned up a few times. The chain combines TRBV6-6 with TRBJ1-6; no reliable D call. Trimming cost V 2 bases and J 1 base, with 6 bases left between them. Per germline, CDR1 MNHNY and CDR2 SVGAGI (reference sequence). The CDR3 runs to 15 residues. The CDR3 here is CASSYRGSYNSPLHF. The DNA for the CDR3 is TGTGCCAGCAGTTACCGGGGATCCTATAATTCACCCCTCCACTTT.

The chain employs TRBV3-1 and TRBJ1-1, with no clear D. The CDR3 runs 15 residues. Germline assignment: CDR1 LGHDT and CDR2 YNNKEL (reference sequence). With 0 bases removed from V and 0 bases from J, the gap between germline ends came to 8 bases. For the CDR3, the DNA is TGTGCCAGCAGCCAAGATAGTCCTCTGAACACTGAAGCTTTCTTT. Protein product: CASSQDSPLNTEAFF.

Only a few counts were recorded for this clonotype. This sequence joins TRBV4-1 and TRBJ2-1, with a weak D call TRBD2 (6 bases). Germline V gene lookup returns CDR1 MGHRA and CDR2 YSYEKL. V gave up 3 bases and J gave up 0 bases, with 12 bases separating them. The CDR3 totals 16 residues. The CDR3 spells CASSQTPGSSYNEQFF. CDR3 nucleotides: TGCGCCAGCAGCCAGACACCCGGGAGCTCCTACAATGAGCAGTTCTTC.

In its sample, this clonotype was seen a few times. The rearrangement uses TRBV30 and TRBJ2-7; 8 bases align to TRBD2. Germline CDR1 is GTSNPN and CDR2 is SVGIG (reference sequence). J gave up 4 bases and V 5 bases, and 13 bases lay outside the gene matches. This CDR3 is 15 amino acids long. The CDR3 bases are TGTGCCTGGCCAAACACTAGGAGCGGGAGTTACGAGCAGTACTTC. Its protein is CAWPNTRSGSYEQYF.

The chain has TRBV29-1 and TRBJ2-4; D is ambiguous. The CDR3 spans 14 residues. V lost 5 bases and J lost 0, with 11 bases in between. Germline V gene data show CDR1 as SQVTM and CDR2 as ANQGSEA. CDR3 sequence: CSVTARLAKNIQYF. CDR3 bases: TGCAGCGTTACGGCACGACTAGCCAAAAACATTCAGTACTTC.

The gene calls are TRBV4-1 and TRBJ2-1; 7 nucleotides agree with TRBD1. This CDR3 comprises 16 residues. The junction had 4 bases not matched to a gene; V was cut back by 0 bases and J by 2 bases. CDR1 is MGHRA, CDR2 YSYEKL, per germline. The CDR3 bases are TGCGCCAGCAGCCAAGAATGGCAGGGGGCCTACAATGAGCAGTTCTTC. Its protein is CASSQEWQGAYNEQFF.

This chain connects TRBV5-1 to TRBJ2-7; a possible D gene is TRBD2 (5 bases). Trimming took off 0 bases at V and 10 bases at J, with 20 bases between the two ends. CDR3 length: 15 amino acids. The germline gives CDR1 SGHRS, CDR2 YFSETQ. The CDR3 sequence is CASSLVRGREEAQYF. CDR3 coding DNA: TGCGCCAGCAGCTTGGTCCGGGGTAGGGAAGAAGCCCAGTACTTC.

This clonotype appeared once. A junction boundary mismatches the germline segment, possibly from a read error. The chain combines TRBV9 with TRBJ1-2, with D maybe TRBD1 (5 bases). The CDR3 spans 18 residues. Germline CDR1 and CDR2: SGDLS and YYNGEE. The CDR3 loop is CASSVVLQVGGGNYDYTF. DNA of the CDR3: TGTGCCAGCAGCGTAGTCCTCCAAGTGGGGGGGGGGAACTATGACTACACCTTC. Full variable domain (outside the CDR3, taken from reference TRBV9 and TRBJ1-2): DSGVTQTPKHLITATGQRVTLRCSPRSGDLSVYWYQQSLDQGLQFLIQYYNGEERAKGNILERFSAQQFPDLHSELNLSSLELGDSALYFCASSVVLQVGGGNYDYTFGSGTRLTVV.

The J gene is TRBJ2-5, the V gene TRBV28; 7 bases are shared with TRBD1. CDR3 length: 14 amino acids. With V trimmed by 4 bases and J by 3 bases, 5 bases remained unmatched. The germline V gene has CDR1 MDHEN and CDR2 SYDVKM. The CDR3 sequence is CASSSNRGEETQYF. The DNA for the CDR3 is TGTGCCAGCAGTTCGAACAGGGGTGAAGAGACCCAGTACTTC. The full variable domain, rest sourced from reference TRBV28 and TRBJ2-5, is DVKVTQSSRYLVKRTGEKVFLECVQDMDHENMFWYRQDPGLGLRLIYFSYDVKMKEKGDIPEGYSVSREKKERFSLILESASTNQTSMYLCASSSNRGEETQYFGPGTRLLVL.

In this sample, this clonotype turned up a few times. The chain uses TRBV20-1 and TRBJ2-1; a possible D gene is TRBD2 (6 bases). CDR1 and CDR2 from the germline V gene are DFQATT and SNEGSKA (reference sequence). V lost 3 bases and J lost 4, with 16 bases in between. The CDR3 has 15 residues. Here the CDR3 DNA reads TGCAGTGCTAGGGCTCTAGCGACCGCTTACAATGAGCAGTTCTTC. Translating gives CSARALATAYNEQFF.

The chain uses TRBV5-1 and TRBJ1-1; D not resolved. Germline CDR1 reads SGHRS; CDR2 reads YFSETQ. CDR3 length equals 13 residues. V gave up 1 base and J gave up 0 bases, with 4 bases separating them. CDR3 coding DNA: TGCGCCAGCAGCTTGTGGATGAACACTGAAGCTTTCTTT. It yields the protein CASSLWMNTEAFF.

The V gene is TRBV10-3, the J gene TRBJ2-1; D uncertain. The germline V gene encodes CDR1 ENHRY and CDR2 SYGVKD. Trimming took 3 bases from V and 6 from J, leaving 9 bases between them. The CDR3 totals 13 residues. CDR3 sequence: CAISEELRNEQFF. In DNA form, the CDR3 reads TGTGCCATCAGTGAAGAATTGCGCAATGAGCAGTTCTTC.